A selection of T cell receptor beta chains follows, all from one sample in a study of blood T cell repertoires in COVID-19. The protocol was immunoSEQ multiplex PCR, while the TCRdb copy is restricted to in-frame clones and leaves out a portion. The table includes some 73,000 clones, 70% to 90% detected once. The sample comprised peripheral blood. The receptors originated from a man aged 50-59 years with COVID-19, enrolled during active disease. CDR3s include the opening cysteine and the closing phenylalanine or tryptophan. D genes are given only for firm matches. Size is omitted from some rows. Given values are once, few, many or a class for expanded clones.

J gene | V gene | clone size | D gene | CDR3 DNA | CDR3 protein
TRBJ1-3 | TRBV6-9 | NA | NA | TGTGCCAGCAGTCCCAGCCCGGGACTTAGTGGAAACACCATATATTTT | CASSPSPGLSGNTIYF
TRBJ1-6 | TRBV7-8 | few | NA | TGTGCCAGCAGCTTAGCGCCTAGGGGTGGCGATTCACCCCTCCACTTT | CASSLAPRGGDSPLHF
TRBJ2-3 | TRBV5-5 | NA | NA | TGTGCCAGCAGCCCCACCCAGGGATTTGTGACAGATACGCAGTATTTT | CASSPTQGFVTDTQYF
TRBJ1-2 | TRBV4-1 | NA | NA | TGCGCCAGCAGCCACCCAACCTTGAACGGGGGTGACTATGGCTACACCTTC | CASSHPTLNGGDYGYTF
TRBJ2-7 | TRBV6-5 | NA | TRBD1 | TGTGCCAGCAGTTACGGGACAGGGGGGTCTCTCGAGCAGTACTTC | CASSYGTGGSLEQYF
TRBJ2-7 | TRBV28 | NA | TRBD1 | TGTGCCAGCACCATGGGACAGAGAACTTACGAGCAGTACTTC | CASTMGQRTYEQYF
TRBJ2-2 | TRBV28 | NA | TRBD1 | TGTGCCAGCTCACAGGGGGCGAGGCACACCGGGGAGCTGTTTTTT | CASSQGARHTGELFF
TRBJ1-3 | TRBV6-5 | NA | NA | TGTGCCAGCAGCAGGCAAGGGGTCGCTGGAAACACCATATATTTT | CASSRQGVAGNTIYF
TRBJ2-1 | TRBV10-3 | NA | TRBD2 | TGTGCCATCAGTAGGATGACTAGCGGGACGAGCAATGAGCAGTTCTTC | CAISRMTSGTSNEQFF
TRBJ1-5 | TRBV7-2 | NA | NA | TGTGCCAGCAGCCCGCGCGGTGGGAGCAATCAGCCCCAGCATTTT | CASSPRGGSNQPQHF
TRBJ1-5 | TRBV28 | NA | NA | TGTGCCAGCAGCCGCGGAGATAGCAATCAGCCCCAGCATTTT | CASSRGDSNQPQHF
TRBJ1-2 | TRBV30 | NA | NA | TGTGCCTGGAGTGTACTCATTACAGATCCTCGGGGCTACACCTTC | CAWSVLITDPRGYTF
TRBJ1-1 | TRBV5-1 | NA | NA | TGCGCCAGCAGCTTGTCATCGGGGAGGAACACTGAAGCTTTCTTT | CASSLSSGRNTEAFF
TRBJ2-7 | TRBV19 | NA | TRBD1 | TGTGCCACCTCAAGGGCCGGGACAGGGACCGTCAAGCAGTACTTC | CATSRAGTGTVKQYF
TRBJ1-3 | TRBV5-1 | NA | TRBD1 | TGCGCCAGCAGAACAGGGGGTTCTGGAAACACCATATATTTT | CASRTGGSGNTIYF
TRBJ2-1 | TRBV6-1 | NA | TRBD2 | TGTGCCAGCAGTTGGACTAGCGGGTCTCATGAGCAGTTCTTC | CASSWTSGSHEQFF
TRBJ1-6 | TRBV25-1 | NA | TRBD1 | TGTGCCACCGGACAGGGAACAAATTCACCCCTCCACTTT | CATGQGTNSPLHF